Detailed here is one T cell receptor (beta chain). From germline, CDR1 is ENHRY and CDR2 SYGVKD. Trimming took 9 bases from V and 3 from J; bases not matched to a gene: 6. The CDR3 extends over 14 amino acids. This sample stems from a study of blood T cell repertoires in COVID-19. Study summary: T cells, B-cell-depleted T cells, or PBMCs provided the cDNA or gDNA that served as material.

Only in-frame clones appear in the TCRdb table, and some are missing; sequencing was by immunoSEQ multiplex PCR. The sample has tens of thousands of clones, roughly 86% seen once. This clonotype was sampled from a middle-aged man with active or convalescent COVID-19. Specimen: peripheral blood. The chain couples TRBV10-3 to TRBJ2-3, with TRBD2 matching 10 bases. CDR3 DNA sequence: TGTGCCATAGGGGAGCGGGGGGGGACAGATACGCAGTATTTT. Residues: CAIGERGGTDTQYF.